Included here is one T cell receptor beta chain sequence, with context. Its antigen is unknown. This sample was taken from a study of cytomegalovirus exposure and HLA in healthy donors. Study as a whole: Earlier results showed approximately 110 million unique TCR beta sequences derived from approximately 170 million T cells. As released early, the data held 70 million to 95 million unique TCRs from HLA-typed donors. Most donors, roughly 82% of a few hundred genotyped, fell in the Caucasian-associated ancestry cluster. Study-wide findings and caveats: As confirmed in vitro, three CMV-associated chains were specific for CMV antigens.

PCR used 60 Vbeta primers and 13 Jbeta primers. TCRdb's copy holds only in-frame clones and misses some; the assay was immunoSEQ multiplex PCR. The data show just over 200,000 clones, and the top ten clones hold around 1.1%. Sequencing used PBMCs. The receptor was isolated from a girl aged 2-10 years in good health and CMV-seropositive.

The chain's CDR3 is CASSLPGSSYNEQFF. CDR3 nucleotide sequence: TGTGCCAGCAGTTTACCCGGGAGCTCCTACAATGAGCAGTTCTTC. The chain combines TRBV6-6 with TRBJ2-1; D is possibly TRBD2 (6 bases). Germline V gene data show CDR1 as MNHNY and CDR2 as SVGAGI (reference sequence). This CDR3 has 15 amino acids. V was cut by 4 bases and J by 0 bases, with 10 bases left in between.